A single sample is the source of the 28 T cell receptor beta chains below, sequenced in a study of PD-1 blockade in classical Hodgkin lymphoma. Assay used: immunoSEQ multiplex PCR; TCRdb lists only in-frame clones, some missing. The profile shows 25,000 to 30,000 clones, 65% to 75% of them singletons. With no exception, relapse followed autologous stem cell transplantation in all patients, and brentuximab vedotin exposure varied. This specimen was peripheral blood mononuclear cells (PBMCs), taken before the second cycle of nivolumab. Receptors originate from a human donor with classical Hodgkin lymphoma.

The J gene is TRBJ1-1, the V gene TRBV6-5; 8 bases align to TRBD1. Germline V lookup: CDR1 MNHEY, CDR2 SVGAGI. The CDR3 consists of 16 residues. With V trimmed by 3 bases and J by 0 bases, 6 bases remained unmatched. The CDR3: CASSYSGGPMNTEAFF. The CDR3 bases are TGTGCCAGCAGTTATTCAGGGGGCCCCATGAACACTGAAGCTTTCTTT.

This clone was seen more than once but under ten times. The chain has TRBV19 and TRBJ2-5, with 14 nucleotides matching TRBD2. Germline CDR1 is LNHDA and CDR2 is SQIVND (reference sequence). With 5 bases clipped from V and 1 base from J, the junction kept 9 bases outside the gene matches. The CDR3 sequence is 18 residues long. This CDR3 is CASSPGTSGGTFQETQYF. CDR3 coding DNA: TGTGCCAGTAGTCCCGGGACTAGCGGGGGCACCTTCCAAGAGACCCAGTACTTC. Looking up the rest from reference TRBV19 and TRBJ2-5 gives the full variable domain: DGGITQSPKYLFRKEGQNVTLSCEQNLNHDAMYWYRQDPGQGLRLIYYSQIVNDFQKGDIAEGYSVSREKKESFPLTVTSAQKNPTAFYLCASSPGTSGGTFQETQYFGPGTRLLVL.

CDR3: CASSLADFPYNEQFF. Written as DNA, the CDR3 is TGTGCCAGCAGCTTAGCGGACTTTCCCTACAATGAGCAGTTCTTC. The gene calls are TRBV7-6 and TRBJ2-1; D perhaps matches TRBD2 (5 bases). This CDR3 comprises 15 residues. Trimming stripped 0 bases from V and 2 bases from J, with 8 bases between. CDR1 is SGHVS and CDR2 is FNYEAQ in the germline V gene.

This clone was detected once. CDR3: CASSVGVLPGNTIYF. Written as DNA, the CDR3 is TGTGCCAGCAGCGTAGGGGTTTTACCGGGAAACACCATATATTTT. The chain links TRBV9 to TRBJ1-3; D is unresolved. The CDR3 runs to 15 residues. Germline assignment: CDR1 SGDLS and CDR2 YYNGEE. V dropped 0 bases and J dropped 4 bases, with 11 bases sitting between them.

The chain employs TRBV18 and TRBJ2-1; 7 bases align to TRBD1. Germline values: CDR1 KGHSH, CDR2 LQKENI. The CDR3 runs to 14 residues. V was pared by 3 bases and J by 5 bases, with 4 bases of the junction left unmatched. In DNA, the CDR3 is TGTGCCAGCTCACCGACAGGGCTCGACAATGAGCAGTTCTTC. Translating gives CASSPTGLDNEQFF.

The CDR3 DNA reads as TGTGCCAGCAGCTTGGGGCCAGATACGCAGTATTTT. Residues: CASSLGPDTQYF. This sequence joins TRBV7-8 and TRBJ2-3; D is possibly TRBD1 (5 bases). The CDR3 has 12 residues. The germline CDR1 and CDR2 sequences are SGHVS and FQNEAQ. Trimming removed 3 bases from V and 4 bases from J, with 5 bases in between.

The chain employs TRBV7-9 and TRBJ1-1; perhaps TRBD1 as D (5 bases). Trimming stripped 7 bases from V and 1 base from J, with 16 bases between. The CDR3 contains 15 residues. Per germline, CDR1 SEHNR and CDR2 FQNEAQ (reference sequence). In DNA, the CDR3 is TGTGCCAGCACAGGGATATCTATAGCGAACACTGAAGCTTTCTTT. Protein: CASTGISIANTEAFF. The whole variable domain, filled in from reference TRBV7-9 and TRBJ1-1, reads DTGVSQNPRHKITKRGQNVTFRCDPISEHNRLYWYRQTLGQGPEFLTYFQNEAQLEKSRLLSDRFSAERPKGSFSTLEIQRTEQGDSAMYLCASTGISIANTEAFFGQGTRLTVV.

The chain uses TRBV7-9 and TRBJ1-5; a possible D gene is TRBD1 (5 bases). Looked up from germline, CDR1 is SEHNR and CDR2 is FQNEAQ (reference sequence). The CDR3 is 14 amino acids. V gave up 5 bases and J gave up 3 bases, with 11 bases separating them. The CDR3 loop reads CASSTGLVNQPQHF. For the CDR3, the DNA is TGTGCCAGCAGCACGGGACTGGTCAATCAGCCCCAGCATTTT.

The V call is TRBV28, the J call TRBJ2-6; D may correspond to TRBD1 or TRBD2 (5 bases each). V lost 1 base and J 0 bases, leaving 7 bases between the germline ends. Looked up from germline, CDR1 is MDHEN and CDR2 is SYDVKM. The CDR3 is 16 amino acids. The CDR3 nucleotides are TGTGCCAGCAGTTTATATGGGGGCTCTGGGGCCAACGTCCTGACTTTC. It is translated as CASSLYGGSGANVLTF.

CDR3 sequence reads: CASSLGPRGPEAFF. The CDR3 DNA is TGCGCCAGCAGCTTGGGTCCGAGGGGTCCTGAAGCTTTCTTT. This chain uses TRBV5-1 with TRBJ1-1, with D perhaps matching TRBD1 (5 bases). The V and J ends lost 0 bases and 6 bases respectively, with 12 bases between them. The CDR3 has 14 amino acids. Germline loops: CDR1 SGHRS, CDR2 YFSETQ.

This clone was found a few times. The chain links TRBV4-3 to TRBJ1-1, with D possibly matching TRBD1 (5 bases). Trimming pared 4 bases from V and 3 bases from J, leaving 12 bases between. Germline loops: CDR1 LGHNA, CDR2 YSLEER. The CDR3 runs to 14 residues. CDR3: CASSRAGTDTEAFF. For the CDR3, the DNA is TGCGCCAGCAGCCGTGCGGGGACGGACACTGAAGCTTTCTTT.

The chain links TRBV7-7 to TRBJ2-1; either TRBD1 or TRBD2 may fit D (5 bases each). The CDR3 covers 15 residues. Germline V gives CDR1 SSHAT, CDR2 FNYEAQ (reference sequence). V was trimmed by 8 bases and J by 6 bases, leaving 20 bases between them. The CDR3 protein is CASSLARGASNEQFF. CDR3 nucleotide sequence: TGTGCCAGCTCTTTAGCACGAGGGGCCTCCAATGAGCAGTTCTTC.

The chain combines TRBV10-3 with TRBJ2-2, with D possibly being TRBD2 (6 bases). The CDR3 has 15 residues. Germline V gene data show CDR1 as ENHRY and CDR2 as SYGVKD. Trimming took 2 bases from V and 1 from J, leaving 8 bases between them. CDR3 region: CAISEGDWNTGELFF. Written as DNA, the CDR3 is TGTGCCATCAGTGAGGGGGACTGGAACACCGGGGAGCTGTTTTTT.

The sample holds a few counts of this clone. V and J are TRBV6-5 and TRBJ1-3; D call uncertain. V shed 0 bases and J shed 3 bases, with 6 bases lying between them. The CDR3 sequence is 14 residues long. Per the germline V gene, CDR1 is MNHEY and CDR2 is SVGAGI. CDR3 sequence: CASSYSALGNTIYF. In DNA, the CDR3 is TGTGCCAGCAGTTACTCGGCACTTGGAAACACCATATATTTT.

The chain has TRBV2 and TRBJ1-1; D unresolved. The germline CDR1 and CDR2 sequences are SNHLY and FYNNEI. The CDR3 totals 14 residues. The germline V and J ends were trimmed by 2 bases and 1 base, with 8 bases remaining between them. As DNA, the CDR3 is TGTGCCAGCAGTGAATGGGAGGCGAACACTGAAGCTTTCTTT. It is translated as CASSEWEANTEAFF.

The chain is built from TRBV11-2 and TRBJ2-3; the D is unclear. Germline V lookup: CDR1 SGHAT, CDR2 FQNNGV. The CDR3 is made up of 13 amino acids. With 6 bases removed from V and 0 bases from J, the gap between germline ends came to 7 bases. CDR3 residues: CASRPKSTDTQYF. The DNA of the CDR3 is TGTGCCAGCAGACCTAAGAGCACAGATACGCAGTATTTT.

V is TRBV27 and J is TRBJ2-2; D is possibly TRBD2 (5 bases). Germline loops: CDR1 MNHEY, CDR2 SMNVEV (reference sequence). CDR3 size: 14 residues. CDR3 nucleotide sequence: TGTGCGTGTAGAGGGTTGGCGAACACCGGGGAGCTGTTTTTT. This gives the protein CACRGLANTGELFF.

The chain couples TRBV4-1 to TRBJ2-1, with 11 bases identical to TRBD2. Germline V gives CDR1 MGHRA, CDR2 YSYEKL. J gave up 5 bases and V 4 bases, and 7 bases lay outside the gene matches. The length of the CDR3 is 16 residues. The CDR3 DNA reads as TGCGCCAGCAGCCGAGTTATACTAGCGGGAGACAATGAGCAGTTCTTC. The encoded protein is CASSRVILAGDNEQFF.

This clone was detected only once. The chain couples TRBV5-4 to TRBJ2-5; a weak D match, TRBD2 (5 bases). Germline CDR1 is SGHNT and CDR2 is YYREEE (reference sequence). The CDR3 sequence is 11 residues long. Trimming took off 4 bases at V and 5 bases at J, with 6 bases between the two ends. The CDR3 DNA follows: TGTGCCAGCAGCCGGGATGAGACCCAGTACTTC. It is translated as CASSRDETQYF.

The chain combines TRBV7-3 with TRBJ2-2; the D gene is possibly TRBD2 (5 bases). The V end lost 4 bases, the J end lost 6 bases, and 18 bases lay between the germline ends. The CDR3 has 16 amino acids. Looked up from germline, CDR1 is SGHTA and CDR2 is FQGTGA. The CDR3: CASSSRDFYSAGELFF. The CDR3 DNA reads TGTGCCAGCAGCTCCCGGGATTTTTATTCGGCCGGGGAGCTGTTTTTT.

The V and J genes are TRBV6-5 and TRBJ2-1, with D possibly TRBD2 on 6 matching bases. The CDR3 loop spans 15 amino acids. V gave up 5 bases and J gave up 11 bases, with 22 bases separating them. Per germline, CDR1 MNHEY and CDR2 SVGAGI. CDR3 amino acids: CASSQGLVGLSKQFF. The CDR3 DNA reads TGTGCCAGCAGTCAGGGACTGGTCGGGTTAAGTAAGCAGTTCTTC.

This clone was seen a single time. The chain combines TRBV7-9 with TRBJ2-5, with D unresolved. The V end was cut by 3 bases, the J end by 1 base, with 18 bases between. The CDR3 consists of 17 residues. CDR1 SEHNR and CDR2 FQNEAQ come from the germline V gene (reference sequence). As DNA, the CDR3 is TGTGCCAGCAGCTTCTTGCGCGGAGTACTGACCCAAGAGACCCAGTACTTC. Its translation: CASSFLRGVLTQETQYF.

This sequence joins TRBV11-1 and TRBJ1-1; TRBD1 matches at 7 bases. The CDR3 runs 15 residues. The germline CDR1 and CDR2 sequences are SGHAT and FQDESV (reference sequence). The junction had 8 bases not matched to a gene; V was cut back by 6 bases and J by 1 base. The chain's CDR3 is CASSQDRAKNTEAFF. CDR3 nucleotides: TGTGCCAGCAGTCAAGACAGGGCAAAGAACACTGAAGCTTTCTTT.

The rearrangement joins TRBV5-6 to TRBJ2-5; a weak D match, TRBD2 (6 bases). In germline, CDR1 is SGHDT, CDR2 YYEEEE. The CDR3 covers 16 residues. V lost 3 bases, J lost 1 base, and 16 bases lay in between. The chain's CDR3 is CASSSPLRRGQETQYF. In DNA, the CDR3 is TGTGCCAGCAGCTCCCCTCTGAGGAGGGGCCAAGAGACCCAGTACTTC.

This clone has just one count. This chain links TRBV5-8 with TRBJ2-3, with D unclear. The CDR3 consists of 15 residues. The germline V gene has CDR1 SGHTS and CDR2 YDEGEE. Trimming pared 5 bases from V and 2 bases from J, leaving 15 bases between. CDR3: CASSTSRVVTDTQYF. CDR3 sequence (DNA): TGTGCCAGCAGTACCAGCCGGGTAGTCACAGATACGCAGTATTTT.

This rearrangement joins TRBV4-1 to TRBJ2-1, with no clear D. CDR3 length: 13 residues. Germline loops: CDR1 MGHRA, CDR2 YSYEKL. The V end lost 1 base, the J end lost 6 bases, and 7 bases lay between the germline ends. CDR3 sequence (DNA): TGCGCCAGCAGCCAAGGAGTCTTCAATGAGCAGTTCTTC. It yields the protein CASSQGVFNEQFF.

V and J are TRBV7-3 and TRBJ2-1, with D possibly matching TRBD2 (6 bases). The CDR3 contains 15 residues. V was shortened by 5 bases and J by 1 base, with 12 bases between the two germline ends. CDR1 is SGHTA, CDR2 FQGTGA, per germline. CDR3 nucleotide sequence: TGTGCCAGCAGCATAGCGGCGGGGTCCTACAATGAGCAGTTCTTC. It specifies CASSIAAGSYNEQFF. The whole variable domain, remainder taken from reference TRBV7-3 and TRBJ2-1, is GAGVSQTPSNKVTEKGKYVELRCDPISGHTALYWYRQSLGQGPEFLIYFQGTGAADDSGLPNDRFFAVRPEGSVSTLKIQRTERGDSAVYLCASSIAAGSYNEQFFGPGTRLTVL.

The CDR3 bases are TGTGCCAGCAGTCCAGGCCAATCCTACGAGCAGTACTTC. Translating gives CASSPGQSYEQYF. The rearrangement joins TRBV6-6 to TRBJ2-7, with D unresolved. From germline, CDR1 is MNHNY and CDR2 SVGAGI (reference sequence). This CDR3 has 13 residues. Trimming stripped 5 bases from V and 1 base from J, with 9 bases between.